This record covers a single T cell receptor beta chain. With V trimmed by 3 bases and J by 1 base, 6 bases remained unmatched. Germline values: CDR1 LNHDA, CDR2 SQIVND (reference sequence). This CDR3 spans 18 amino acids. The entry originates in a study of blood T cell repertoires in COVID-19. Background on the study: COVID-19 samples from acute and convalescent phases originated in the United States, Italy and Spain.

Measured with immunoSEQ multiplex PCR; TCRdb has only the in-frame clones, and not every one. The repertoire has roughly 180,000 clones, about 70% of them found once; the top ten carry around 8.9%. The sample consisted of peripheral blood. The chain joins TRBV19 to TRBJ2-1; 13 bases agree with TRBD2. This clonotype was sampled from a woman aged 45-60 years with active or convalescent COVID-19. The DNA of the CDR3 is TGTGCCAGTAGTATGGGGTGGGGACTAGCGGGATCCTACAATGAGCAGTTCTTC. It translates to CASSMGWGLAGSYNEQFF. Supplemented by reference TRBV19 and TRBJ2-1, the full variable domain reads DGGITQSPKYLFRKEGQNVTLSCEQNLNHDAMYWYRQDPGQGLRLIYYSQIVNDFQKGDIAEGYSVSREKKESFPLTVTSAQKNPTAFYLCASSMGWGLAGSYNEQFFGPGTRLTVL.